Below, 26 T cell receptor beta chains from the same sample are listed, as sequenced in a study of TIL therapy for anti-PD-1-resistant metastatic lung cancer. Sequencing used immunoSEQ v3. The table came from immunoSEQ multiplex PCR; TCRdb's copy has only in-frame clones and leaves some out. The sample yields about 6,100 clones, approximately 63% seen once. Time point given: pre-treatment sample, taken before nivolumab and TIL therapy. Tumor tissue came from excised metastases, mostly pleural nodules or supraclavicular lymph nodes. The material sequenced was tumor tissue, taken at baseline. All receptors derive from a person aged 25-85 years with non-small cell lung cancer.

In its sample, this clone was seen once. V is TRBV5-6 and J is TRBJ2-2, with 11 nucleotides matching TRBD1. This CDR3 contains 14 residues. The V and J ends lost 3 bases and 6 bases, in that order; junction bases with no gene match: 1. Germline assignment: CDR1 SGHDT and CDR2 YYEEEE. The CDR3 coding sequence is TGTGCCAGCAGCTGGGACAGGGGGGCCGGGGAGCTGTTTTTT. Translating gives CASSWDRGAGELFF.

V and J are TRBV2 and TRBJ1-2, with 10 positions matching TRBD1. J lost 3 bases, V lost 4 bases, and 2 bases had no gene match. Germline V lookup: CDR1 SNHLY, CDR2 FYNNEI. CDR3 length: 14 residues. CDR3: CASSGTGGDYGYTF. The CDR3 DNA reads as TGTGCCAGCAGTGGGACAGGGGGGGACTATGGCTACACCTTC.

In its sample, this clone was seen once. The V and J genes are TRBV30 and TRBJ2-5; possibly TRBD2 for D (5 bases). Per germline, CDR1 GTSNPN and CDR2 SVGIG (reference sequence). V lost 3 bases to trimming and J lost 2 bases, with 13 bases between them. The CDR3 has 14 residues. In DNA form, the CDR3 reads TGTGCCTGGAGGTGGCCTAGCCCACAAGAGACCCAGTACTTC. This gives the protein CAWRWPSPQETQYF.

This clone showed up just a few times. The CDR3 spells CASRAGTGELFF. Written as DNA, the CDR3 is TGTGCCAGCAGAGCAGGGACCGGGGAGCTGTTTTTT. The chain recombines TRBV12-3 or TRBV12-4 with TRBJ2-2; TRBD1 is a possible D gene (5 bases). The CDR3 is made up of 12 amino acids. V lost 6 bases and J 5 bases, leaving 7 bases between the germline ends.

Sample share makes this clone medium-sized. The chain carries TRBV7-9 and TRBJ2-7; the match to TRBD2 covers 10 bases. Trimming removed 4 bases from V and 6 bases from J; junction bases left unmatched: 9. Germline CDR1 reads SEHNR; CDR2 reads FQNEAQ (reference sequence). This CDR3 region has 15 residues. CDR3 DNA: TGTGCCAGCAGCTCCCTAGCGGGAGTTTTTAGCGAGCAGTACTTC. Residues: CASSSLAGVFSEQYF.

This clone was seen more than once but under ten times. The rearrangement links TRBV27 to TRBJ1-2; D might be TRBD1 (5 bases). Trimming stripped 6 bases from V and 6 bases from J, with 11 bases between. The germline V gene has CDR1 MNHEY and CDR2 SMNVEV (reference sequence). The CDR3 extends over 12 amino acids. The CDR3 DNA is TGTGCCAGCAGCCTTGGGGGGAATGGCTACACCTTC. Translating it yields CASSLGGNGYTF.

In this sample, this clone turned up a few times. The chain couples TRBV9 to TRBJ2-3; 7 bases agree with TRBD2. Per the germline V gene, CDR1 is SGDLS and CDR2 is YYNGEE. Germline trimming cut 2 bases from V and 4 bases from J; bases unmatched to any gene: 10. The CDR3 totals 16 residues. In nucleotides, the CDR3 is TGTGCCAGCAGCGTTCGGGCGGGAGAGAGATCAGATACGCAGTATTTT. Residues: CASSVRAGERSDTQYF.

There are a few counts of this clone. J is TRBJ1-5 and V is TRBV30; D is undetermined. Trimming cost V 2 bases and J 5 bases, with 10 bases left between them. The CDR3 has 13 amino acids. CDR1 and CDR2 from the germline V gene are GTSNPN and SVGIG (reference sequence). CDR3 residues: CAWSYGGDQPQHF. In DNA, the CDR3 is TGTGCCTGGAGTTATGGTGGGGATCAGCCCCAGCATTTT.

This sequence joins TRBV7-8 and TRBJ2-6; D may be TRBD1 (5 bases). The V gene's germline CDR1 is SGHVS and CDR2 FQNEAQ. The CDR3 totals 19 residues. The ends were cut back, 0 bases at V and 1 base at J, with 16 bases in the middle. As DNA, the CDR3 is TGTGCCAGCAGCTTAGCGTTTTGGCAGGGAAGGTCTGGGGCCAACGTCCTGACTTTC. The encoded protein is CASSLAFWQGRSGANVLTF.

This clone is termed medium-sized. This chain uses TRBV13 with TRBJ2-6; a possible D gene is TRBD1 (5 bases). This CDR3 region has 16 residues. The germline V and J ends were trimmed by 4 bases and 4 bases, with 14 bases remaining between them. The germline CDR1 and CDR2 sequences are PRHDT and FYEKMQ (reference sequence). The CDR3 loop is CASSYNQGMGANVLTF. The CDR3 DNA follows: TGTGCCAGCAGCTACAATCAGGGTATGGGGGCCAACGTCCTGACTTTC.

CDR3: CAWSPTGSITDTQYF. CDR3 coding DNA: TGTGCCTGGAGTCCCACGGGATCGATCACAGATACGCAGTATTTT. The chain is built from TRBV30 and TRBJ2-3; TRBD2 might be the D (5 bases). Germline CDR1 GTSNPN, CDR2 SVGIG (reference sequence). The ends were cut back, 2 bases at V and 2 bases at J, with 14 bases in the middle. CDR3 length: 15 residues.

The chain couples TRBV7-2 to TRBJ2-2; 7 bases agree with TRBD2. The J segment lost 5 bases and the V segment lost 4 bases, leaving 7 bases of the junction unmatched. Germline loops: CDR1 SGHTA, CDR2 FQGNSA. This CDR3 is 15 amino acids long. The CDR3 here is CASSWGGDGTGELFF. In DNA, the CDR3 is TGTGCCAGCAGCTGGGGGGGGGATGGGACCGGGGAGCTGTTTTTT.

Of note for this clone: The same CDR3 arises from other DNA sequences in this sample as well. The CDR3 loop is CATSDLGQPQHF. The CDR3, as DNA: TGTGCCACCAGTGATTTGGGTCAGCCCCAGCATTTT. The gene calls are TRBV24-1 and TRBJ1-5; D is uncertain. The germline V gene encodes CDR1 KGHDR and CDR2 SFDVKD. The CDR3 runs to 12 residues. The ends were cut back, 0 bases at V and 6 bases at J, with 2 bases in the middle.

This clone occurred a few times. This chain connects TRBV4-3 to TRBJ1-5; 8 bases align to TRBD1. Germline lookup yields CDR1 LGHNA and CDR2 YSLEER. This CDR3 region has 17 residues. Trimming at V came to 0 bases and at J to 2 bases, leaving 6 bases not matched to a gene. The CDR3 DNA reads TGCGCCAGCAGCCAAGAATTAGGACAGGGCGGCAATCAGCCCCAGCATTTT. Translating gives CASSQELGQGGNQPQHF.

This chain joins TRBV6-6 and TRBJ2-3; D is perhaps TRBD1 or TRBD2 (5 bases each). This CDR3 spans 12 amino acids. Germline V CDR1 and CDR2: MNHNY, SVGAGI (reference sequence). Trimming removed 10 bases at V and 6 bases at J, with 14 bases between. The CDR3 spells CATRDASDTQYF. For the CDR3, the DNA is TGTGCCACCAGGGACGCTAGCGATACGCAGTATTTT.

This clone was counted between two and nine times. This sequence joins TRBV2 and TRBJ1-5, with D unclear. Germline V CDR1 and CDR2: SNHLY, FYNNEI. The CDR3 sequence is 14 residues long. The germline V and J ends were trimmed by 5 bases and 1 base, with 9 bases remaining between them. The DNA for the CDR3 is TGTGCCAGCAGTCTGGCTTCCAGCAATCAGCCCCAGCATTTT. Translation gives CASSLASSNQPQHF.

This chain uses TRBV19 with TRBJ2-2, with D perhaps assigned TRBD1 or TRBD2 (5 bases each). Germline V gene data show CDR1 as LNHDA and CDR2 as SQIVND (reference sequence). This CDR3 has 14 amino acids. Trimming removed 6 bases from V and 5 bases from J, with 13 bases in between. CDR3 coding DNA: TGTGCCAGTAGGTCGGGGCTACAAACCGGGGAGCTGTTTTTT. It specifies CASRSGLQTGELFF.

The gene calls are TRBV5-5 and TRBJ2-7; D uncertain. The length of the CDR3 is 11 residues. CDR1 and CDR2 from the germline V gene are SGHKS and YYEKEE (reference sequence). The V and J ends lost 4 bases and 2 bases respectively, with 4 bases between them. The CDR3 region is CASSLAYEQYF. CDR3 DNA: TGTGCCAGCAGCCTGGCCTACGAGCAGTACTTC.

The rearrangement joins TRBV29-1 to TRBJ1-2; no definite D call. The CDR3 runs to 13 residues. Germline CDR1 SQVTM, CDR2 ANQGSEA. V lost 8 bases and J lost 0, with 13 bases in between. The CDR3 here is CSPERWSNYGYTF. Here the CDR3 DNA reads TGCAGCCCCGAGCGGTGGTCTAACTATGGCTACACCTTC.

CDR3 loop: CASSPGGIHSYNEQFF. The DNA for the CDR3 is TGCGCCAGCAGCCCCGGGGGCATACACTCCTACAATGAGCAGTTCTTC. The rearrangement links TRBV5-1 to TRBJ2-1, with D possibly being TRBD1 or TRBD2 (6 bases each). This CDR3 contains 16 residues. Germline values: CDR1 SGHRS, CDR2 YFSETQ. V was cut by 4 bases and J by 0 bases, with 14 bases left in between.

CDR3 coding DNA: TGTGCCAGCAGTACCCGGACAGGGGGTAATGAAAAACTGTTTTTT. This encodes CASSTRTGGNEKLFF. This chain joins TRBV6-6 and TRBJ1-4; 10 nucleotides agree with TRBD1. Germline loops: CDR1 MNHNY, CDR2 SVGAGI (reference sequence). Unmatched junction bases numbered 4, after V lost 5 bases and J lost 4 bases. This CDR3 has 15 residues.

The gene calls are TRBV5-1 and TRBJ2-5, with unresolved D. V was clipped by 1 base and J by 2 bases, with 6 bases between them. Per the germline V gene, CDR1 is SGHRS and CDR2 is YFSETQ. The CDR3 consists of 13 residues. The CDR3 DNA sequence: TGCGCCAGCAGCTTGTCCGGACAAGAGACCCAGTACTTC. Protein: CASSLSGQETQYF.

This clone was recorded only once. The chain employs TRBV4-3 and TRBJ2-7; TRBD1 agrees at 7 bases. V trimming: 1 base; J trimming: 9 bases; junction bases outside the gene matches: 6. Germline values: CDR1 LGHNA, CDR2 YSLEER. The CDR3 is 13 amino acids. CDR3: CASSQGPDRWQYF. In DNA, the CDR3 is TGCGCCAGCAGCCAAGGCCCGGACAGGTGGCAGTACTTC.

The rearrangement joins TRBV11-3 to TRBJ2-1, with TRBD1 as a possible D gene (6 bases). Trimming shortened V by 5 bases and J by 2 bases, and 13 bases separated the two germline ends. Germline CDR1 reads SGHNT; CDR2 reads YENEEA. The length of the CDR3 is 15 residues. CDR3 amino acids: CASSEGVVPYNEQFF. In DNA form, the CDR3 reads TGTGCCAGCAGCGAGGGGGTTGTTCCCTACAATGAGCAGTTCTTC.

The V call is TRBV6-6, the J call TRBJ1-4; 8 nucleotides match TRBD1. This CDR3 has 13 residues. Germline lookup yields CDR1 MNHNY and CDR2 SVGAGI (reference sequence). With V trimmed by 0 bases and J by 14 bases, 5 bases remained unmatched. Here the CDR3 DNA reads TGTGCCAGCAGTTACTCTACAGGGGGACTGCTGTTTTTT. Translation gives CASSYSTGGLLFF.

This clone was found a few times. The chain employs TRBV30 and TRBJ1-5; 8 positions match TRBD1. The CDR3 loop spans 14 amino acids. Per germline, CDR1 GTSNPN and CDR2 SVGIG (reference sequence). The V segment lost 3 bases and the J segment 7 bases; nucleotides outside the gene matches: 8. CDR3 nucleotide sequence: TGTGCCTGGAGCCAAGCTACAGGGGGACAGCCCCAGCATTTT. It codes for CAWSQATGGQPQHF.